A selection of T cell receptor beta chains follows, all from one sample in a study of blood T cell repertoires in COVID-19. Profiling relied on immunoSEQ multiplex PCR, and the TCRdb table lists in-frame clones only, not all of them. The sample shows fewer than 300,000 clones, 70% to 85% of them seen only once. Sequencing used peripheral blood. Source of these receptors: an elderly woman with acute or convalescent COVID-19. CDR3s include the opening cysteine and the closing phenylalanine or tryptophan. The order of the fields is J gene, clone size, CDR3 length, D gene, V gene, CDR3 DNA, CDR3 protein. D genes are given only for firm matches. Not every row has a clone size; where given, it reads once, few, many or a size class.

>TRBJ2-3|NA|16|TRBD1|TRBV5-5
TGTGCCAGCAGCGGGTACAGGGGCACTAGCACAGATACGCAGTATTTT
CASSGYRGTSTDTQYF
>TRBJ2-1|NA|16|TRBD1|TRBV5-4
TGTGCCAGCAGCCTGCGGACAGGGAGGAACTACAATGAGCAGTTCTTC
CASSLRTGRNYNEQFF
>TRBJ1-1|once|16|TRBD1|TRBV18
TGTGCCAGCTCACCTGGACAGGGTCTTATGAACACTGAAGCTTTCTTT
CASSPGQGLMNTEAFF
>TRBJ2-5|NA|11|NA|TRBV30
TGTGCCTGGAGTCAGGGAAAGACCCAGTACTTC
CAWSQGKTQYF
>TRBJ2-4|few|17|NA|TRBV18
TGTGCCAGCTCACCAAAGCCTCCGAGTAGCGCCAAAAACATTCAGTACTTC
CASSPKPPSSAKNIQYF
>TRBJ2-6|NA|16|TRBD1|TRBV7-9
TGTGCCAGCAGCCAGGGACAGACCTCTGGGGCCAACGTCCTGACTTTC
CASSQGQTSGANVLTF
>TRBJ2-3|NA|16|TRBD2|TRBV19
TGTGCCAGTAGATCCATGGGGCGGGGGACCACAGATACGCAGTATTTT
CASRSMGRGTTDTQYF
>TRBJ1-5|NA|18|TRBD1|TRBV7-3
TGTGCCAGCAGCCCGAAATTAGCACAGGGGGCAAGCAATCAGCCCCAGCATTTT
CASSPKLAQGASNQPQHF
>TRBJ1-5|NA|14|NA|TRBV19
TGTGCCAGTAAGGAGAGGTACGGGGGTCAGCCCCAGCATTTT
CASKERYGGQPQHF
>TRBJ1-4|NA|16|NA|TRBV5-4
TGTGCCAGCAGCTTGGCCGTTGGAGGGTTTAATGAAAAACTGTTTTTT
CASSLAVGGFNEKLFF
>TRBJ2-3|NA|15|TRBD1|TRBV10-3
TGTGCCATCAGCGCCGGGACAGGTGGGGTGAATACGCAGTATTTT
CAISAGTGGVNTQYF
>TRBJ2-1|NA|17|TRBD1|TRBV9
TGTGCCAGCAGCCCCCGTTTCGGACAGGGTTCCTACAATGAGCAGTTCTTC
CASSPRFGQGSYNEQFF
>TRBJ1-2|NA|12|NA|TRBV7-9
TGTGCCAGCAGCGTCCAGGGCTCTGGCTACACCTTC
CASSVQGSGYTF
>TRBJ2-7|NA|16|TRBD2|TRBV5-1
TGCGCCAGCAGCTTGAATCCTAGCGGGGGAGCCTACGAGCAGTACTTC
CASSLNPSGGAYEQYF
>TRBJ1-6|NA|14|NA|TRBV6-5
TGTGCCAGCAGCCCACAGGGATATAATTCACCCCTCCACTTT
CASSPQGYNSPLHF
>TRBJ1-1|NA|13|NA|TRBV18
TGTGCCAGCTCCCAGGTTGAGAACACTGAAGCTTTCTTT
CASSQVENTEAFF
>TRBJ1-1|NA|13|NA|TRBV5-1
TGCGCCAGCGGAGACTTCGTGGGCACTGAAGCTTTCTTT
CASGDFVGTEAFF
>TRBJ2-3|once|14|TRBD2|TRBV19
TGTGCCAGTAGTACTCGGGGGGGCACAGATACGCAGTATTTT
CASSTRGGTDTQYF
>TRBJ2-6|NA|15|NA|TRBV28
TGTGCCACGTGTCAGTCACCCTCTGGGGCCAACGTCCTGACTTTC
CATCQSPSGANVLTF
>TRBJ1-6|NA|13|NA|TRBV6-5
TGTGCCAGCAGTTACCCTAATAATTCACCCCTCCACTTT
CASSYPNNSPLHF
>TRBJ2-6|NA|13|NA|TRBV19
TGTGCCAGTAGTAATACTGGGGCCAACGTCCTGACTTTC
CASSNTGANVLTF
>TRBJ1-2|NA|16|NA|TRBV5-4
TGTGCCAGCAGCTTGCGGCCCGGGTTCGGTAACTATGGCTACACCTTC
CASSLRPGFGNYGYTF
>TRBJ2-3|few|15|TRBD2|TRBV9
TGTGCCAGCAGCGTAGCGGGAGGTAGCACAGATACGCAGTATTTT
CASSVAGGSTDTQYF
>TRBJ1-5|few|14|NA|TRBV7-2
TGTGCCAGCAGCTTAGCGGGTATGGGCCAGCCCCAGCATTTT
CASSLAGMGQPQHF
>TRBJ2-5|once|12|NA|TRBV6-2/TRBV6-3
TGTGCCAGCAGTTCCTCCCGGGAGACCCAGTACTTC
CASSSSRETQYF
>TRBJ2-1|NA|13|TRBD2|TRBV5-4
TGTGCCAGCAGTCGGGACTACAACAATGAGCAGTTCTTC
CASSRDYNNEQFF
>TRBJ2-2|NA|12|NA|TRBV6-1
TGTGCCAGCAGTGAACGAGTAGGGGAGCTGTTTTTT
CASSERVGELFF
>TRBJ1-1|NA|14|NA|TRBV2
TGTGCCAGCAGTGAAGCGGGGGGACCCTCATCCTCCTTATTT
CASSEAGGPSSSLF
>TRBJ2-3|once|14|NA|TRBV9
TGTGCCAGCAGCCCCCAGGGGAGGGAAGATACGCAGTATTTT
CASSPQGREDTQYF
>TRBJ1-6|once|15|NA|TRBV6-5
TGTGCCAGCAGTTACGTTGGAGGGGATAATTCACCCCTCCACTTT
CASSYVGGDNSPLHF
>TRBJ2-7|NA|14|NA|TRBV12-5
TGTGCTAGTGGCCCTAGTGGGGGGGCTTACGAGCAGTACTTC
CASGPSGGAYEQYF
>TRBJ2-1|few|14|NA|TRBV5-1
TGCGCCAGCAGCTTGGGACTAGGGGCTATCGGGCAGTTCTTC
CASSLGLGAIGQFF
>TRBJ2-5|once|13|NA|TRBV5-1
TGCGCCAGCAGCTTGGCCTCAGAAGAGACCCAGTACTTC
CASSLASEETQYF
>TRBJ1-2|NA|15|TRBD1|TRBV25-1
TGTGCCAGCAGTGAATACGAGGGTACAGGGGTGAGCTACACCTTC
CASSEYEGTGVSYTF
>TRBJ1-6|once|13|TRBD1|TRBV6-1
TGTGCCAGCAGTGAGGACAGGAATTCACCCCTCCACTTT
CASSEDRNSPLHF
>TRBJ1-6|NA|13|NA|TRBV11-2
TGTGCCAGCCGTGCGCAGGTGGCTTCACCCCTCCACTTT
CASRAQVASPLHF
>TRBJ2-5|NA|14|NA|TRBV7-8
TGTGCCAGCAGCCAAGACGGGTGGGTGGAGACCCAGTACTTC
CASSQDGWVETQYF
>TRBJ1-1|NA|17|TRBD1|TRBV18
TGTGCCAGCTCACCCCCGGGACAGGGGGTCATGAACACTGAAGCTTTCTTT
CASSPPGQGVMNTEAFF
>TRBJ2-1|NA|16|NA|TRBV11-2
TGTGCCAGCAGCTTAGCGGACTTGAGCTCCTACAATGAGCAGTTCTTC
CASSLADLSSYNEQFF
>TRBJ1-1|NA|12|NA|TRBV7-2
TGTGCCAGCAGCTCAACTAGGACTGAAGCTTTCTTT
CASSSTRTEAFF
>TRBJ2-6|few|15|NA|TRBV7-2
TGTGCCAGCAGCTTAGGGGCCTCTGGGGCCAACGTCCTGACTTTC
CASSLGASGANVLTF
>TRBJ1-2|NA|15|NA|TRBV7-2
TGTGCCAGCAGCTTAGTGAGGCAGCCACGCTATGGCTACACCTTC
CASSLVRQPRYGYTF
>TRBJ1-3|NA|11|NA|TRBV19
TGTGCCAGTACCGCGAGGGACACCATATATTTT
CASTARDTIYF
>TRBJ1-3|NA|16|NA|TRBV3-1/TRBV3-2
TGTGCCAGCAGCCAAGATACGAGGCTCTCTGGAAACACCATATATTTT
CASSQDTRLSGNTIYF
>TRBJ2-2|many|15|TRBD2|TRBV27
TGTGCCAGCAGTTTTGGCGGGAGGTGGACCGGGGAGCTGTTTTTT
CASSFGGRWTGELFF
>TRBJ2-7|NA|14|TRBD1|TRBV10-2
TGCGCCAGCAGAGAAGGGACAGGGATCTACGAGCAGTACTTC
CASREGTGIYEQYF
>TRBJ2-5|NA|13|NA|TRBV9
TGTGCCAGCAGCTCCAGTAGGGGAGAGACCCAGTACTTC
CASSSSRGETQYF
>TRBJ1-3|NA|13|NA|TRBV12-3/TRBV12-4
TGTGCCAGCAGTTCCCCACAGGGAAACACCATATATTTT
CASSSPQGNTIYF
>TRBJ2-7|NA|13|NA|TRBV30
TGTGCCTGGAGTGTAAGGAGGACAGACGAGCAGTACTTC
CAWSVRRTDEQYF
>TRBJ2-7|NA|16|TRBD2|TRBV5-1
TGCGCCAGCAGCTTGTCGACCGGGACTAGCGGTTACGAGCAGTACTTC
CASSLSTGTSGYEQYF
>TRBJ2-3|NA|16|TRBD1|TRBV18
TGTGCCAGCTCACTCACGACAGGGTTGGGGACAGATACGCAGTATTTT
CASSLTTGLGTDTQYF
>TRBJ2-1|NA|12|NA|TRBV2
TGTGCCAGCAGGGCCGGACTTAATGAGCAGTTCTTC
CASRAGLNEQFF
>TRBJ2-7|NA|14|NA|TRBV12-2
TGTGCAAGTCGCTTAGCGCCGGGTTCCTACGAGCAGTACTTC
CASRLAPGSYEQYF
>TRBJ2-3|NA|15|TRBD1|TRBV9
TGTGCCAGCAGCGCGGGGACAGCTTTCACAGATACGCAGTATTTT
CASSAGTAFTDTQYF
>TRBJ2-1|NA|15|TRBD2|TRBV4-2
TGTGCCAGCAGCCACGGGGGACTAGAGGAGGGTGAGCAGTTCTTC
CASSHGGLEEGEQFF
>TRBJ1-4|NA|11|NA|TRBV19
TGTGCCGGGGGCCCTGAGGAAAAACTGTTTTTT
CAGGPEEKLFF